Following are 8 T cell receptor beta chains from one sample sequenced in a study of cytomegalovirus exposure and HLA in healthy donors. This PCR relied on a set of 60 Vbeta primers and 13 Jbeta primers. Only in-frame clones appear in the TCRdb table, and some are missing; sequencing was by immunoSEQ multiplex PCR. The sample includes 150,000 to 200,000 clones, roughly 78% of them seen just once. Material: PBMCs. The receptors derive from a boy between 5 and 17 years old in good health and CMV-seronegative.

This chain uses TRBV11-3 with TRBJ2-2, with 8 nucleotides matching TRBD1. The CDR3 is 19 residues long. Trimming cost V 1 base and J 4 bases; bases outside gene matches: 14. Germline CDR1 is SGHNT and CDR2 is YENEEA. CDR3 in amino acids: CASSLGGVWQGATTGELFF. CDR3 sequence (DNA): TGTGCCAGCAGCTTAGGGGGTGTGTGGCAGGGGGCCACCACCGGGGAGCTGTTTTTT.

CDR3 sequence reads: CATSSIRQGAYGYTF. CDR3 sequence (DNA): TGTGCCACCAGCAGTATCCGACAGGGGGCTTATGGCTACACCTTC. The chain is built from TRBV15 and TRBJ1-2; 10 nucleotides line up with TRBD1. Germline CDR1 reads LNHNV; CDR2 reads YYDKDF (reference sequence). The J segment lost 5 bases and the V segment lost 3 bases, leaving 6 bases of the junction unmatched. CDR3 length: 15 residues. Drawing the rest from reference TRBV15 and TRBJ1-2, the complete variable domain is DAMVIQNPRYQVTQFGKPVTLSCSQTLNHNVMYWYQQKSSQAPKLLFHYYDKDFNNEADTPDNFQSRRPNTSFCFLDIRSPGLGDTAMYLCATSSIRQGAYGYTFGSGTRLTVV.

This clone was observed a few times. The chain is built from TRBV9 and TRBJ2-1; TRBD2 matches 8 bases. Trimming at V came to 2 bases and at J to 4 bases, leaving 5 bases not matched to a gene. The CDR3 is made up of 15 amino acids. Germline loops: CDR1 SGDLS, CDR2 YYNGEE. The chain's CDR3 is CASSVGGALYNEQFF. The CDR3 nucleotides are TGTGCCAGCAGCGTCGGGGGGGCGCTTTACAATGAGCAGTTCTTC.

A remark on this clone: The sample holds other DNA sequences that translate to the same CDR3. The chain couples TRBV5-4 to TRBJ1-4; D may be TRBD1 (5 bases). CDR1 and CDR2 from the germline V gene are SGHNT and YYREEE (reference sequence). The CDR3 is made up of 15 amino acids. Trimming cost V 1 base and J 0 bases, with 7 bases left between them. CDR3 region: CASSLRGATNEKLFF. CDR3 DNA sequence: TGTGCCAGCAGCTTGCGGGGGGCAACTAATGAAAAACTGTTTTTT.

CDR3 in DNA: TGTGCCTGGAGTGTACTCCCCCTTGTGGGGGGTAAATACAATGAGCAGTTCTTC. Its translation: CAWSVLPLVGGKYNEQFF. The chain carries TRBV30 and TRBJ2-1, with D perhaps TRBD2 (6 bases). Per germline, CDR1 GTSNPN and CDR2 SVGIG (reference sequence). The CDR3 contains 18 residues. The V and J ends lost 0 bases and 4 bases respectively, with 22 bases between them.

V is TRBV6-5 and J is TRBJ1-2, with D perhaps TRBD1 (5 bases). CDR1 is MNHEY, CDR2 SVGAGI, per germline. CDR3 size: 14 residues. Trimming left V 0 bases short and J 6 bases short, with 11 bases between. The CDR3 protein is CASSYSSGFNGYTF. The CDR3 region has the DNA TGTGCCAGCAGTTACTCGTCAGGGTTTAATGGCTACACCTTC.

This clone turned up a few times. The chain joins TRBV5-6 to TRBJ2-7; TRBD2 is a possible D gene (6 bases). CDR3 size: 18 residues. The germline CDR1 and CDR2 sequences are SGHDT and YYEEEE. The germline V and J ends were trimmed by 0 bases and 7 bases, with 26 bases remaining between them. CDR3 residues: CASSLGWQAGPWIAEQYF. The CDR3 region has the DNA TGTGCCAGCAGCTTGGGGTGGCAGGCGGGGCCATGGATAGCGGAGCAGTACTTC.

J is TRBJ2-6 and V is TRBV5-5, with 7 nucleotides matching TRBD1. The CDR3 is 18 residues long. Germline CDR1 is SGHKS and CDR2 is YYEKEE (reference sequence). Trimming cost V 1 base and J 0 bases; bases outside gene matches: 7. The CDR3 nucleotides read TGTGCCAGCAGCTTGATCGGACAGGACCGCTCTGGGGCCAACGTCCTGACTTTC. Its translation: CASSLIGQDRSGANVLTF.